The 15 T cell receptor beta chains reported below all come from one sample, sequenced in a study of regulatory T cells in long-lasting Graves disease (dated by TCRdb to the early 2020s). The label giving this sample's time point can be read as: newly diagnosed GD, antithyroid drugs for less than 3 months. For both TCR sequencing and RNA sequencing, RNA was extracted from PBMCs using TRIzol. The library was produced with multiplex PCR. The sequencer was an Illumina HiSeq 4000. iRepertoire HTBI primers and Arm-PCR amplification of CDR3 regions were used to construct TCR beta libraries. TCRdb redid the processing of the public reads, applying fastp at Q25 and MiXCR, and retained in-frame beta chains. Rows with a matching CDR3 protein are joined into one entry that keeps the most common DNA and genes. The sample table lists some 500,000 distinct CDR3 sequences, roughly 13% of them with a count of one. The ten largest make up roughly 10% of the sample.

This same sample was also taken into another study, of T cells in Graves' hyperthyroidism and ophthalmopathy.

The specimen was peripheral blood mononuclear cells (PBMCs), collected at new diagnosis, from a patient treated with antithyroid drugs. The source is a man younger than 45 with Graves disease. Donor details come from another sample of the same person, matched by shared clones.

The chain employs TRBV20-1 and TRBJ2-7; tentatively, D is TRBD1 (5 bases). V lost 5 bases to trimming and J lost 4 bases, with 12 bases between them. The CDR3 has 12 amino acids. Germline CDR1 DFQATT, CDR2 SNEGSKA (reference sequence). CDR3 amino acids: CSAVPQGYEQYF. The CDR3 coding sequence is TGCAGTGCTGTACCCCAGGGTTACGAGCAGTACTTC.

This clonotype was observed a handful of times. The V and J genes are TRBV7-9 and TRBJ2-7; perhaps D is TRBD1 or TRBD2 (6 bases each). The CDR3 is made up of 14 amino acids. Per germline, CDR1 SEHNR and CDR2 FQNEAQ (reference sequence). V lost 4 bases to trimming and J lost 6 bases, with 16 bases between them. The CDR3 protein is CASSSGAVGGEQYF. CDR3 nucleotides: TGTGCCAGCAGCTCGGGGGCAGTAGGGGGCGAGCAGTACTTC.

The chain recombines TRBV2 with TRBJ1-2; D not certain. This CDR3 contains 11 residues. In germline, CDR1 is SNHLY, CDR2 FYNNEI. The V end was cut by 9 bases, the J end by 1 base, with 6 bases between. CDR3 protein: CARRDNYGYTF. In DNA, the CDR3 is TGTGCCAGGCGAGATAACTATGGCTACACCTTC. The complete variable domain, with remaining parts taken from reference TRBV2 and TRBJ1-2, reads EPEVTQTPSHQVTQMGQEVILRCVPISNHLYFYWYRQILGQKVEFLVSFYNNEISEKSEIFDDQFSVERPDGSNFTLKIRSTKLEDSAMYFCARRDNYGYTFGSGTRLTVV.

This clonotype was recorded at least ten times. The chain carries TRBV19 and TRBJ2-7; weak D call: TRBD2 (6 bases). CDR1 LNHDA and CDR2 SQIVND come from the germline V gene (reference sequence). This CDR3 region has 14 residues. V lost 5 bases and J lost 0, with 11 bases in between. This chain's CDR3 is CASSGLANSYEQYF. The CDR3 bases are TGTGCCAGTAGTGGCCTAGCGAACTCCTACGAGCAGTACTTC.

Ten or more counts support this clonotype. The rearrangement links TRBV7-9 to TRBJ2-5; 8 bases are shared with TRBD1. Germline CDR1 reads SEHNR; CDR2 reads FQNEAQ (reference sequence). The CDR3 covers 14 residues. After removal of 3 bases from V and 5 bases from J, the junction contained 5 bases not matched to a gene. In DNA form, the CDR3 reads TGTGCCAGCAGCTTGGCAGGGGGCGCTGAGACCCAGTACTTC. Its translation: CASSLAGGAETQYF. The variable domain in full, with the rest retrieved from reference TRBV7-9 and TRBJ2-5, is DTGVSQNPRHKITKRGQNVTFRCDPISEHNRLYWYRQTLGQGPEFLTYFQNEAQLEKSRLLSDRFSAERPKGSFSTLEIQRTEQGDSAMYLCASSLAGGAETQYFGPGTRLLVL.

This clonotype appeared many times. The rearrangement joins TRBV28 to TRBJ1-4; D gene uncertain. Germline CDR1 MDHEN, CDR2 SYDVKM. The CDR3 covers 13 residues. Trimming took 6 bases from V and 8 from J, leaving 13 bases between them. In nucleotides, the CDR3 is TGTGCCAGCAGGCTTCTAGGTGGGGAAAAACTGTTTTTT. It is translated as CASRLLGGEKLFF.

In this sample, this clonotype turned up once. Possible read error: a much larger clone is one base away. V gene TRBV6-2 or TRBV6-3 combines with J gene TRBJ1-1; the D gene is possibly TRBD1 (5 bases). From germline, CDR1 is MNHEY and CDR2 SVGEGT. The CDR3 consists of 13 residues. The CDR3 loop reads CATSVGVNTGAFF. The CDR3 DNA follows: TGTGCCACCTCCGTGGGGGTGAACACTGGAGCTTTCTTT.

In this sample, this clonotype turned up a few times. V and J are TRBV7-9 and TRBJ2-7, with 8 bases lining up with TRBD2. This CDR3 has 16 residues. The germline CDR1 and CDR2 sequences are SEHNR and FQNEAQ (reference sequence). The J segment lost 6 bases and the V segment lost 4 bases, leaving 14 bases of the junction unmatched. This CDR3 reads CASSSGLGIPSFEQYF. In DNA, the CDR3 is TGTGCCAGCAGCTCGGGACTAGGAATCCCTTCTTTCGAGCAGTACTTC.

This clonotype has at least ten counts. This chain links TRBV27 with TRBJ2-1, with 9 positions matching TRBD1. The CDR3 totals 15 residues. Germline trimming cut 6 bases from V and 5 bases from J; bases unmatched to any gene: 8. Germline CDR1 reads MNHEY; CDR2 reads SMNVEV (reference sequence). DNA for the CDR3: TGTGCCAGCAGACGACCCCGGACAGGGGACAATGAGCAGTTCTTC. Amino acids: CASRRPRTGDNEQFF.

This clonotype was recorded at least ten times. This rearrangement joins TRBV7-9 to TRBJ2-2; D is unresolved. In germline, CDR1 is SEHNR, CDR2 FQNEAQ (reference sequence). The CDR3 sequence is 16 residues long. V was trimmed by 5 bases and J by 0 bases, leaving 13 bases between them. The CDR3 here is CASSTVLVTNTGELFF. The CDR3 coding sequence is TGTGCCAGCAGCACCGTTTTAGTAACGAACACCGGGGAGCTGTTTTTT.

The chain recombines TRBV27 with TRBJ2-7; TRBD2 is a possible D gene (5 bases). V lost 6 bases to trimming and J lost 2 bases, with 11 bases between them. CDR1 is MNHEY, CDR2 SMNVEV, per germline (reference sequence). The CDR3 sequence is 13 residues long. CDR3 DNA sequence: TGTGCCAGCAGGGGCCCGGAGGCCTACGAGCAGTACTTC. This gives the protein CASRGPEAYEQYF.

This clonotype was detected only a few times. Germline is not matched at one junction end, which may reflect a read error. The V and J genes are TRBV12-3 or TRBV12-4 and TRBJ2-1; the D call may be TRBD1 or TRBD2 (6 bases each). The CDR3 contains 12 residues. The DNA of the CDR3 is TGTGCCAGCAGTTTATCCGGGGGCTACTCCGATTTC. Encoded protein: CASSLSGGYSDF.

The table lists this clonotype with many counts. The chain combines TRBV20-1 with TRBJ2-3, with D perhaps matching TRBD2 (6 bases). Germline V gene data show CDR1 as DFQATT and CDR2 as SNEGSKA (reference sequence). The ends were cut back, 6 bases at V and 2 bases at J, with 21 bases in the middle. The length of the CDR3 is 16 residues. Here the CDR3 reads CSAVPGVAELTDTQYF. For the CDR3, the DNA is TGCAGTGCAGTCCCCGGGGTAGCGGAACTCACAGATACGCAGTATTTT.

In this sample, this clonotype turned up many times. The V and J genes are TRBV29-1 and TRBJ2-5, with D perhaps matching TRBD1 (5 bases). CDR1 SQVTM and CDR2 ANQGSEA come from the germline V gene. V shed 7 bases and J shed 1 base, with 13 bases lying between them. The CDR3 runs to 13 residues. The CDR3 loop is CSATTAIQETQYF. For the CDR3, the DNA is TGCAGCGCAACGACAGCAATCCAAGAGACCCAGTACTTC. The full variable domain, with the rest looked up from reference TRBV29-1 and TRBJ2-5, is SAVISQKPSRDICQRGTSLTIQCQVDSQVTMMFWYRQQPGQSLTLIATANQGSEATYESGFVIDKFPISRPNLTFSTLTVSNMSPEDSSIYLCSATTAIQETQYFGPGTRLLVL.

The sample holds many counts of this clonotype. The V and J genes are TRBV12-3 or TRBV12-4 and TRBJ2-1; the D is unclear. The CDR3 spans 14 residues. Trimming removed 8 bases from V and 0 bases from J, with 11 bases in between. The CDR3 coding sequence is TGTGCCAGCGGGTGGACCTTCTCCTACAATGAGCAGTTCTTC. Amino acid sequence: CASGWTFSYNEQFF.